The rows below give T cell receptor beta chains drawn from one sample of a study of blood T cells in healthy people across ages. TCRdb fed the 5' RACE reads into MiXCR, producing one record per CDR3 protein. The sample gives 600,000 to 1,000,000 distinct CDR3 sequences, around a quarter of which show up once; approximately 4% is in the top ten. The data were also submitted as part of a second study, on T cells of mothers and their children.

The material sequenced was blood. The receptors were sampled from a boy aged 10-17 years in good health. CDR3s include the opening cysteine and the closing phenylalanine or tryptophan. The order of the fields is J gene, D gene, clone size, V gene, CDR3 protein, CDR3 DNA. A D gene is named only where the DNA matches it firmly. For some rows the clone size is stated as once, few or many, or as a class when expanded; others skip it.

J: TRBJ2-3; D: TRBD2; size: NA; V: TRBV5-4; CDR3: CASSTSGGPADTQYF; DNA: TGTGCCAGCAGCACTAGCGGGGGCCCAGCAGATACGCAGTATTTT
J: TRBJ2-3; D: NA; size: NA; V: TRBV15; CDR3: CATSRAPKDTQYF; DNA: TGTGCCACCAGCAGAGCCCCTAAAGATACGCAGTATTTT
J: TRBJ2-3; D: NA; size: NA; V: TRBV6-2/TRBV6-3; CDR3: CASSRTRGDTQYF; DNA: TGTGCCAGCAGCCGAACCCGAGGAGATACGCAGTATTTT
J: TRBJ2-3; D: NA; size: few; V: TRBV6-1; CDR3: CASTRAVGSDTQYF; DNA: TGTGCCAGCACCCGGGCCGTCGGATCAGATACGCAGTATTTT
J: TRBJ2-7; D: NA; size: NA; V: TRBV6-2/TRBV6-3; CDR3: CASSYRLRTYEQYF; DNA: TGTGCCAGCAGTTACCGGCTCAGGACCTACGAGCAGTACTTC
J: TRBJ2-6; D: TRBD2; size: NA; V: TRBV19; CDR3: CASSGGLSSGANVLTF; DNA: TGTGCCTCAAGCGGGGGCCTAAGCTCTGGGGCCAACGTCCTGACTTTC
J: TRBJ1-1; D: TRBD1; size: NA; V: TRBV5-6; CDR3: CASSAPQGGENTEAFF; DNA: TGTGCCAGCAGCGCTCCCCAGGGGGGGGAGAACACTGAAGCTTTCTTT
J: TRBJ2-1; D: NA; size: NA; V: TRBV7-9; CDR3: CASSFIDNEQFF; DNA: TGTGCCAGCAGCTTTATAGACAATGAGCAGTTCTTC
J: TRBJ2-1; D: NA; size: few; V: TRBV7-2; CDR3: CASSLRGTSYNEQFF; DNA: TGTGCCAGCAGCTTACGGGGGACCTCCTACAATGAGCAGTTCTTC
J: TRBJ1-6; D: NA; size: few; V: TRBV15; CDR3: CAIGEGSPLHF; DNA: TGTGCCATCGGGGAGGGGTCACCCCTCCACTTT
J: TRBJ2-3; D: TRBD2; size: NA; V: TRBV4-1; CDR3: CASSQDFGLGYTDTQYF; DNA: TGCGCCAGCAGCCAAGATTTCGGACTAGGGTACACAGATACGCAGTATTTT
J: TRBJ2-5; D: TRBD1; size: NA; V: TRBV20-1; CDR3: CTVRGQGKETQYF; DNA: TGCACTGTCCGTGGACAGGGAAAAGAGACCCAGTACTTC
J: TRBJ2-6; D: NA; size: NA; V: TRBV6-2/TRBV6-3; CDR3: CASSYSTRVVLTF; DNA: TGTGCCAGCAGTTACTCGACTAGGGTCGTCCTGACTTTC
J: TRBJ2-1; D: TRBD2; size: few; V: TRBV15; CDR3: CATSRDGTSADNEQFF; DNA: TGTGCCACCAGCAGAGATGGGACTAGCGCCGACAATGAGCAGTTCTTC
J: TRBJ2-7; D: NA; size: NA; V: TRBV7-6; CDR3: CASSLSWDYEQYF; DNA: TGTGCCAGCAGCTTAAGTTGGGACTACGAGCAGTACTTC
J: TRBJ2-1; D: NA; size: NA; V: TRBV4-3; CDR3: CASSQDHGLGGNEQFF; DNA: TGCGCCAGCAGCCAAGATCACGGACTAGGGGGCAATGAGCAGTTCTTC
J: TRBJ2-1; D: NA; size: NA; V: TRBV4-3; CDR3: CASSQEARGYNEQFF; DNA: TGCGCCAGCAGCCAAGAAGCTCGGGGGTACAATGAGCAGTTCTTC
J: TRBJ2-3; D: NA; size: NA; V: TRBV30; CDR3: CAWSSGTATDTQYF; DNA: TGTGCCTGGAGTTCAGGGACGGCCACAGATACGCAGTATTTT
J: TRBJ1-2; D: NA; size: NA; V: TRBV7-9; CDR3: CASSLRDKANYGYTF; DNA: TGTGCCAGCAGCCTCCGGGACAAAGCTAACTATGGCTACACCTTC
J: TRBJ2-5; D: TRBD2; size: few; V: TRBV15; CDR3: CATSRTSGSQETQYF; DNA: TGTGCCACCAGCAGAACTAGCGGGAGCCAAGAGACCCAGTACTTC
J: TRBJ1-6; D: NA; size: NA; V: TRBV7-9; CDR3: CASRKGWSPLHF; DNA: TGTGCCAGCAGAAAGGGTTGGTCACCCCTCCACTTT
J: TRBJ2-4; D: NA; size: few; V: TRBV7-9; CDR3: CASSRAGIAKNIQYF; DNA: TGTGCCAGCAGCCGGGCAGGAATAGCCAAAAACATTCAGTACTTC
J: TRBJ2-3; D: NA; size: NA; V: TRBV11-1; CDR3: CASSDIVGATVQYF; DNA: TGTGCCAGCAGCGATATTGTCGGTGCGACAGTCCAGTATTTT
J: TRBJ2-7; D: TRBD1; size: few; V: TRBV10-3; CDR3: CAIRGQGGTDHYEQYF; DNA: TGTGCCATCAGGGGACAGGGGGGGACAGACCACTACGAGCAGTACTTC
J: TRBJ2-5; D: NA; size: NA; V: TRBV11-1; CDR3: CASSFAGPNRGAGPLQETQYF; DNA: TGTGCCAGCAGCTTCGCGGGGCCTAACAGGGGCGCTGGGCCCCTCCAAGAGACCCAGTACTTC
J: TRBJ2-5; D: NA; size: few; V: TRBV14; CDR3: CASSHGWVSIRETQYF; DNA: TGTGCCAGCAGCCATGGATGGGTCTCAATCCGGGAGACCCAGTACTTC
J: TRBJ2-7; D: NA; size: NA; V: TRBV29-1; CDR3: CSVLVPGRTYEQYF; DNA: TGCAGCGTTTTGGTCCCTGGAAGGACCTACGAGCAGTACTTC